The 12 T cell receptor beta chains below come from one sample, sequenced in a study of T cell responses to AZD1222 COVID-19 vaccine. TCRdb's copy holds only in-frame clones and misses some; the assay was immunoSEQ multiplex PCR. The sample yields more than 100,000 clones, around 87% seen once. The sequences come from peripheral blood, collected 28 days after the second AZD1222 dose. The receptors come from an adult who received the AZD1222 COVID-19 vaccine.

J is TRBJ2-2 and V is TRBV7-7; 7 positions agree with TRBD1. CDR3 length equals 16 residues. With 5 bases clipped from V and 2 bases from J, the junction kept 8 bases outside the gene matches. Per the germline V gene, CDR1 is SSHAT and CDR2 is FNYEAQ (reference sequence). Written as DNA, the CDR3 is TGTGCCAGCAGCCAACTAAGGGGGCCCAACACCGGGGAGCTGTTTTTT. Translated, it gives CASSQLRGPNTGELFF.

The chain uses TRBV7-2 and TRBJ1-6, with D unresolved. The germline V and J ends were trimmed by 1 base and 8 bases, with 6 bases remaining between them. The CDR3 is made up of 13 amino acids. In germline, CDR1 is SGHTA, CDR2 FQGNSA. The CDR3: CASSLVGDSPLHF. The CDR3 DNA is TGTGCCAGCAGCTTAGTCGGGGATTCACCCCTCCACTTT.

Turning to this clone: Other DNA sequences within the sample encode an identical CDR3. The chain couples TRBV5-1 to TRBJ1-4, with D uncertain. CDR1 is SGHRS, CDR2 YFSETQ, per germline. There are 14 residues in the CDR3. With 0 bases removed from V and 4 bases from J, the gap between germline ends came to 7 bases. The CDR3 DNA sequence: TGCGCCAGCAGCTTGGGAGGCCGTAATGAAAAACTGTTTTTT. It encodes CASSLGGRNEKLFF. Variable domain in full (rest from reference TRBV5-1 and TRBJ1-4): KAGVTQTPRYLIKTRGQQVTLSCSPISGHRSVSWYQQTPGQGLQFLFEYFSETQRNKGNFPGRFSGRQFSNSRSEMNVSTLELGDSALYLCASSLGGRNEKLFFGSGTQLSVL.

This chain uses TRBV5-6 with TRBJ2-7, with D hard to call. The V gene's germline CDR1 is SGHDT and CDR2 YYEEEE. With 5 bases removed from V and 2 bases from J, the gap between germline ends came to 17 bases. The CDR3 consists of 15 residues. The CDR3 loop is CASRAWRRGAYEQYF. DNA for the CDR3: TGTGCCAGCAGGGCGTGGCGGCGCGGTGCCTACGAGCAGTACTTC.

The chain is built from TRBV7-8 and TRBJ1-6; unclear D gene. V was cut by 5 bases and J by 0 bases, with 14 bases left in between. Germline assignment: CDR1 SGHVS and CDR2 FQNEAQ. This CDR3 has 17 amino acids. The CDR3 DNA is TGTGCCAGCAGCCGCAACACGGCGAGCTCCTATAATTCACCCCTCCACTTT. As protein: CASSRNTASSYNSPLHF.

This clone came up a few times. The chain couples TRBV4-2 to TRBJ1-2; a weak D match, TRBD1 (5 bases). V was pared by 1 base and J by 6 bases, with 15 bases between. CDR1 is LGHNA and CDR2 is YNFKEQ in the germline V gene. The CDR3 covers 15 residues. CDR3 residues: CASSQVLSGRDGYTF. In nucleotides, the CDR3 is TGTGCCAGCAGCCAAGTTCTCTCGGGGCGGGATGGCTACACCTTC.

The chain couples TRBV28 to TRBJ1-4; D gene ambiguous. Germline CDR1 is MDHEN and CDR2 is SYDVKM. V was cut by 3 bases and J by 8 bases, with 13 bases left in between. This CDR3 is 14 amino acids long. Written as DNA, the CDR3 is TGTGCCAGCAGTTTGAGGGCCCCGAGGGAAAAACTGTTTTTT. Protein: CASSLRAPREKLFF.

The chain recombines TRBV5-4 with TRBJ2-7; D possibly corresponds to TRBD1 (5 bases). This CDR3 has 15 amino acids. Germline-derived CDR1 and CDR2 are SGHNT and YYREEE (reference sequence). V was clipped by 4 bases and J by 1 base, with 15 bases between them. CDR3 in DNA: TGTGCCAGCAGCCCTGGCCAGGGCCCGTCCTACGAGCAGTACTTC. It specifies CASSPGQGPSYEQYF.

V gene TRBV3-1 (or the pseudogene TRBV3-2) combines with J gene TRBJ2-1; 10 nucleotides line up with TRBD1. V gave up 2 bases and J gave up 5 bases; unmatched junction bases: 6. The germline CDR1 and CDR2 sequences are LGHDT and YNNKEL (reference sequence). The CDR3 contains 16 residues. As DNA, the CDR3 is TGTGCCAGCAGCCAATCCCCCGGGACAGGGGACAATGAGCAGTTCTTC. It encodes CASSQSPGTGDNEQFF.

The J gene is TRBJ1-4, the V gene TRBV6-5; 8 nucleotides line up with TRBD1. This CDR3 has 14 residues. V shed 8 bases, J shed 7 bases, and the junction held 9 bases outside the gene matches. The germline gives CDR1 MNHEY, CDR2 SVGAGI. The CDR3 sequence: CASAIDRGAEKLFF. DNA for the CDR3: TGTGCCAGCGCGATTGACAGGGGAGCTGAAAAACTGTTTTTT.

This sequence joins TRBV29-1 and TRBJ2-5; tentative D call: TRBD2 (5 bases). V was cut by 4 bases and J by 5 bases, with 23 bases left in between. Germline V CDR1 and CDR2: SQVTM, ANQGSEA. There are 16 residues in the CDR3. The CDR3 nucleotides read TGCAGCGTTGGGCTCGTTGACCGGACGGAGGTGGAGACCCAGTACTTC. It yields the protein CSVGLVDRTEVETQYF.

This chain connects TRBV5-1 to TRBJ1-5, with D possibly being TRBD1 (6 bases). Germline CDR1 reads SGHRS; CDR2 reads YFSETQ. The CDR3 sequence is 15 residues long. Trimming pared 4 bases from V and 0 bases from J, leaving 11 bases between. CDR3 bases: TGCGCCAGCAGCGAGACAGGAGTTAGCAATCAGCCCCAGCATTTT. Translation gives CASSETGVSNQPQHF.